Below, one T cell receptor beta chain is given with its context. The data were obtained in a study of blood T cell repertoires in COVID-19. For the study at large: PBMCs, B-cell-depleted T cells, or T cells provided the cDNA or gDNA that made up the material.

In the authors' methods: Reference gene primers were amplified, and this amplification served to estimate nucleated cell counts. The data were produced by immunoSEQ multiplex PCR, yet TCRdb's version contains in-frame clones alone and is incomplete. V and J calls and clone size are copied from that table; D and trimming were computed from the DNA. The sample has about 43,000 clones; around 87% are singletons. Patients of the Seattle cohort, enrolled during active infection, were followed longitudinally. The sequenced material came from peripheral blood. The receptor was derived from a man in his forties with COVID-19, enrolled during active disease.

The CDR3 spells CASSLAGGKTNTGELFF. The CDR3 region has the DNA TGTGCCAGCAGCTTGGCCGGCGGGAAAACGAACACCGGGGAGCTGTTTTTT. The chain couples TRBV5-4 to TRBJ2-2; TRBD2 is a possible D gene (6 bases). From germline, CDR1 is SGHNT and CDR2 YYREEE (reference sequence). The CDR3 runs 17 residues. V shed 0 bases and J shed 0 bases, with 12 bases lying between them.